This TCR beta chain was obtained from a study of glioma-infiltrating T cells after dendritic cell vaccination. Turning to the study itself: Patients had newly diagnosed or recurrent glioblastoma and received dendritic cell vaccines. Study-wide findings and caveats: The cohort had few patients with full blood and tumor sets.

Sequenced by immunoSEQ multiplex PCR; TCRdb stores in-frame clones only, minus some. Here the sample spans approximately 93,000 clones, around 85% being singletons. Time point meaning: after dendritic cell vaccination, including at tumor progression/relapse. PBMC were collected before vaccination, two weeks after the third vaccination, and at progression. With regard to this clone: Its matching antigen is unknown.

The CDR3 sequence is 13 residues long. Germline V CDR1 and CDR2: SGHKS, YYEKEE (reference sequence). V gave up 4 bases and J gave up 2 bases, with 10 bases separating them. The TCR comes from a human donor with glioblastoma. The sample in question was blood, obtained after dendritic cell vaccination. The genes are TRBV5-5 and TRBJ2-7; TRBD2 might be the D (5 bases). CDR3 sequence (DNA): TGTGCCAGCAGCCGCGGGTCCACCTACGAGCAGTACTTC. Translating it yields CASSRGSTYEQYF.